This T cell receptor (beta chain) comes out of a study of regulatory T cells in long-lasting Graves disease. Overall study context: Patients newly diagnosed with Graves' had been on antithyroid drugs for under 3 months.

In building TCR beta libraries, iRepertoire HTBI primers were used together with Arm-PCR of CDR3 regions. In the authors' workflow: From all samples, identification returned 12 to 15 TRBJ and approximately 67 TRBV segments. In TCRdb, the multiplex PCR reads were re-called with MiXCR into one record per CDR3 protein. These V and J calls derive from TCRdb rather than the authors' analysis. The sample includes hundreds of thousands of distinct CDR3 sequences, around 17% of them seen just once. Stated time point: newly diagnosed GD, antithyroid drugs for less than 3 months. Construction of the TCR library relied on RNA isolated from PBMCs. From each patient, around 10 milliliters of peripheral blood was drawn and collected into an EDTA anticoagulant tube. This clonotype was detected ten times or more. The CDR3 is 15 residues long. CDR1 DFQATT and CDR2 SNEGSKA come from the germline V gene (reference sequence). V trimming: 6 bases; J trimming: 3 bases; junction bases outside the gene matches: 6.

These data also featured in a second study, about T cells in Graves' hyperthyroidism and ophthalmopathy. That paper adds: HTBI primers were employed in a first-round RT-PCR of the TCR CDR3.

The material was peripheral blood mononuclear cells (PBMCs), obtained at new diagnosis, from a patient treated with antithyroid drugs. The source is a man in his forties with Graves disease. The chain links TRBV20-1 to TRBJ2-3, with 13 bases that match TRBD2. The CDR3 sequence is CSAITSGGATDTQYF. The CDR3 DNA reads TGCAGTGCGATCACTAGCGGGGGGGCGACAGATACGCAGTATTTT.